A single sample gave rise to the 27 T cell receptor beta chains below, sequenced in a study of blood T cell repertoires in COVID-19 (TCRdb year 2020). To prepare the library, the immunoSEQ multiplex PCR assay was applied. TCRdb limited this immuneACCESS table to in-frame rearrangements with V and J called. A share of clones is missing; checked studies link under half to unresolved V genes, and the rest is unexplained. The sample contains approximately 180,000 clones, roughly 88% of them found a single time. Together, the top ten hold roughly 11% of the sample. The sample consisted of peripheral blood. All receptors come from a human donor with active or convalescent COVID-19. The donor label of this sample is uncertain.

Only a few counts were recorded for this clone. The rearrangement joins TRBV10-2 to TRBJ2-1; 8 bases agree with TRBD2. Germline trimming cut 6 bases from V and 9 bases from J; bases unmatched to any gene: 10. The CDR3 length is 14 residues. Per germline, CDR1 WSHSY and CDR2 SAAADI. CDR3 protein: CASRGTSSSREQFF. Written as DNA, the CDR3 is TGCGCCAGCAGGGGGACTAGTTCAAGCCGTGAGCAGTTCTTC.

The gene calls are TRBV3-1 (or the pseudogene TRBV3-2) and TRBJ2-5; 7 bases map to TRBD2. This CDR3 region has 16 residues. The germline V gene has CDR1 LGHDT and CDR2 YNNKEL (reference sequence). J lost 1 base, V lost 4 bases, and 9 bases had no gene match. Here the CDR3 DNA reads TGTGCCAGCAGCCCTGGGGCGGCTAGCGGCCAAGAGACCCAGTACTTC. Encoded protein: CASSPGAASGQETQYF.

The rearrangement links TRBV2 to TRBJ1-1; weak D call: TRBD1 (5 bases). This CDR3 spans 15 amino acids. Germline CDR1 and CDR2: SNHLY and FYNNEI. V lost 1 base, J lost 4 bases, and 13 bases lay in between. CDR3 loop: CASSEEGFRGTEAFF. The CDR3 coding sequence is TGTGCCAGCAGTGAAGAGGGGTTTAGAGGCACTGAAGCTTTCTTT. Together with reference TRBV2 and TRBJ1-1, the CDR3 gives the full variable domain: EPEVTQTPSHQVTQMGQEVILRCVPISNHLYFYWYRQILGQKVEFLVSFYNNEISEKSEIFDDQFSVERPDGSNFTLKIRSTKLEDSAMYFCASSEEGFRGTEAFFGQGTRLTVV.

The rearrangement links TRBV13 to TRBJ2-6, with 8 bases matching TRBD1. The V gene end was trimmed by 5 bases and the J gene end by 1 base; junction bases not matched to a gene: 4. Germline V gene sequence: CDR1 PRHDT, CDR2 FYEKMQ (reference sequence). The CDR3 length is 16 residues. The CDR3 is CASSPRTGSGANVLTF. The CDR3 region has the DNA TGTGCCAGCAGCCCCCGGACAGGGTCTGGGGCCAACGTCCTGACTTTC.

The chain carries TRBV2 and TRBJ1-1; no definite D call. V shed 6 bases and J shed 3 bases, with 14 bases lying between them. This CDR3 spans 14 amino acids. The germline CDR1 and CDR2 sequences are SNHLY and FYNNEI. This chain's CDR3 is CASSALSMDTEAFF. CDR3 nucleotide sequence: TGTGCCAGCAGCGCCCTAAGCATGGACACTGAAGCTTTCTTT. Full variable domain (remainder filled in from reference TRBV2 and TRBJ1-1): EPEVTQTPSHQVTQMGQEVILRCVPISNHLYFYWYRQILGQKVEFLVSFYNNEISEKSEIFDDQFSVERPDGSNFTLKIRSTKLEDSAMYFCASSALSMDTEAFFGQGTRLTVV.

The chain recombines TRBV7-3 with TRBJ2-1; 8 bases align to TRBD1. This CDR3 is built from 16 residues. The germline V gene encodes CDR1 SGHTA and CDR2 FQGTGA. Trimming removed 4 bases from V and 0 bases from J; junction bases left unmatched: 5. The CDR3 sequence is CASSSRQGSSYNEQFF. CDR3 nucleotides: TGTGCCAGCAGCTCCAGACAGGGGAGCTCCTACAATGAGCAGTTCTTC.

The J gene is TRBJ2-1, the V gene TRBV19; 7 positions agree with TRBD2. CDR1 and CDR2 (germline): LNHDA, SQIVND (reference sequence). The CDR3 totals 14 residues. Trimming removed 5 bases from V and 7 bases from J; junction bases left unmatched: 8. The CDR3 nucleotides are TGTGCCAGTAGTCCCAACGGGAGGAATAATGAGCAGTTCTTC. Translating gives CASSPNGRNNEQFF.

The chain recombines TRBV2 with TRBJ2-3; D is possibly TRBD2 (6 bases). This CDR3 contains 12 residues. The germline V gene encodes CDR1 SNHLY and CDR2 FYNNEI. V lost 6 bases and J 6 bases, leaving 10 bases between the germline ends. CDR3 sequence: CASRGLSDTQYF. DNA of the CDR3: TGTGCCAGCAGGGGACTTTCGGATACGCAGTATTTT.

The chain links TRBV29-1 to TRBJ1-1, with D uncertain. The CDR3 runs to 10 residues. Germline CDR1 reads SQVTM; CDR2 reads ANQGSEA. The ends were cut back, 6 bases at V and 5 bases at J, with 7 bases in the middle. CDR3 in DNA: TGCAGCGTCGGGTGGACTGAAGCTTTCTTT. Encoded protein: CSVGWTEAFF.

The rearrangement uses TRBV3-1 (or the pseudogene TRBV3-2) and TRBJ2-1; tentatively, D is TRBD2 (5 bases). Germline CDR1 is LGHDT and CDR2 is YNNKEL (reference sequence). V shed 1 base and J shed 1 base, with 14 bases lying between them. The CDR3 spans 17 residues. This CDR3 is CASSQVGAELSYNEQFF. The CDR3 nucleotides read TGTGCCAGCAGCCAAGTCGGAGCGGAGTTGTCCTACAATGAGCAGTTCTTC.

This clone was observed a few times. The genes are TRBV7-9 and TRBJ1-2; 11 bases are shared with TRBD1. The germline gives CDR1 SEHNR, CDR2 FQNEAQ (reference sequence). J gave up 5 bases and V 0 bases, and 2 bases lay outside the gene matches. The CDR3 sequence is 15 residues long. The DNA for the CDR3 is TGTGCCAGCAGCTTAGCAGGGACAGGGGGGTATGGCTACACCTTC. This codes for CASSLAGTGGYGYTF.

This clone was seen a single time. V gene TRBV9 combines with J gene TRBJ2-7, with TRBD1 matching over 7 bases. CDR3 length equals 16 residues. V shed 4 bases and J 2 bases; nucleotides not matched to a gene: 12. Germline V gives CDR1 SGDLS, CDR2 YYNGEE. In DNA, the CDR3 is TGTGCCAGCAGCCCCCTCCGTACAGGGGCCCCCTACGAGCAGTACTTC. It encodes CASSPLRTGAPYEQYF.

The chain combines TRBV5-4 with TRBJ1-1; 9 bases agree with TRBD1. This CDR3 region has 14 residues. Trimming removed 0 bases from V and 4 bases from J; junction bases left unmatched: 1. Germline-derived CDR1 and CDR2 are SGHNT and YYREEE (reference sequence). CDR3 sequence reads: CASSLGTGVTEAFF. CDR3 coding DNA: TGTGCCAGCAGCTTGGGGACAGGGGTCACTGAAGCTTTCTTT.

The rearrangement links TRBV6-5 to TRBJ1-1; unclear D gene. CDR1 and CDR2 (germline): MNHEY, SVGAGI. V gave up 10 bases and J gave up 0 bases, with 18 bases separating them. The CDR3 consists of 15 residues. The CDR3 DNA is TGTGCCACAGCGGAACGAGGAAAGATGAACACTGAAGCTTTCTTT. This gives the protein CATAERGKMNTEAFF.

CDR3 nucleotide sequence: TGTGCCAGCACCCTTGGGGAGACGCAGTATTTT. It encodes CASTLGETQYF. The V and J genes are TRBV12-3 or TRBV12-4 and TRBJ2-3, with D possibly being TRBD2 (5 bases). This CDR3 contains 11 residues. Trimming shortened V by 7 bases and J by 9 bases, and 11 bases separated the two germline ends.

The chain couples TRBV9 to TRBJ1-3; no firm D call. The CDR3 runs to 18 residues. Germline CDR1 SGDLS, CDR2 YYNGEE. Trimming cost V 0 bases and J 0 bases, with 16 bases left between them. DNA of the CDR3: TGTGCCAGCAGCGTAGATCCCACAGCTTATTTCTCTGGAAACACCATATATTTT. It translates to CASSVDPTAYFSGNTIYF. The full variable domain, completed using reference TRBV9 and TRBJ1-3, is DSGVTQTPKHLITATGQRVTLRCSPRSGDLSVYWYQQSLDQGLQFLIQYYNGEERAKGNILERFSAQQFPDLHSELNLSSLELGDSALYFCASSVDPTAYFSGNTIYFGEGSWLTVV.

The V and J genes are TRBV9 and TRBJ2-4; D is ambiguous. Between the trimmed V and J ends, which lost 3 bases and 1 base, there was a span of 8 bases. This CDR3 has 14 amino acids. The germline gives CDR1 SGDLS, CDR2 YYNGEE. The CDR3: CASSGRDAKNIQYF. CDR3 DNA: TGTGCCAGCAGCGGGAGAGACGCCAAAAACATTCAGTACTTC.

This clone was observed a single time. The chain combines TRBV18 with TRBJ2-1; D unresolved. V was clipped by 2 bases and J by 0 bases, with 11 bases between them. Germline V lookup: CDR1 KGHSH, CDR2 LQKENI. The CDR3 is made up of 16 amino acids. The CDR3 here is CASSPSNPGSYNEQFF. The DNA of the CDR3 is TGTGCCAGCTCACCAAGTAACCCCGGCTCCTACAATGAGCAGTTCTTC.

The chain has TRBV5-1 and TRBJ1-4, with D hard to call. Germline loops: CDR1 SGHRS, CDR2 YFSETQ. Trimming stripped 0 bases from V and 13 bases from J, with 10 bases between. The CDR3 runs to 12 residues. CDR3 coding DNA: TGCGCCAGCAGCTTGGGAGGAGGGCCACTGTTTTTT. Protein: CASSLGGGPLFF. The entire variable domain, with the rest obtained from reference TRBV5-1 and TRBJ1-4, is as follows: KAGVTQTPRYLIKTRGQQVTLSCSPISGHRSVSWYQQTPGQGLQFLFEYFSETQRNKGNFPGRFSGRQFSNSRSEMNVSTLELGDSALYLCASSLGGGPLFFGSGTQLSVL.

The chain has TRBV10-3 and TRBJ1-2; D unresolved. Germline V gives CDR1 ENHRY, CDR2 SYGVKD. The length of the CDR3 is 16 residues. Trimming cost V 7 bases and J 3 bases, with 21 bases left between them. The CDR3 nucleotides read TGTGCCATCACCAGTCCGAACGATGGAACAGACTATGGCTACACCTTC. Its protein product is CAITSPNDGTDYGYTF.

J is TRBJ1-1 and V is TRBV5-6; 8 bases are a match to TRBD1. Germline values: CDR1 SGHDT, CDR2 YYEEEE. The CDR3 loop spans 15 amino acids. J gave up 5 bases and V 1 base, and 7 bases lay outside the gene matches. As DNA, the CDR3 is TGTGCCAGCAGCTTGATCGCGACAGGGGAAACTGAAGCTTTCTTT. Its translation: CASSLIATGETEAFF.

The chain links TRBV4-1 to TRBJ2-1; D may be TRBD1 (6 bases). The V end lost 0 bases, the J end lost 4 bases, and 28 bases lay between the germline ends. The CDR3 has 21 amino acids. Germline CDR1 is MGHRA and CDR2 is YSYEKL. CDR3 in amino acids: CASSQDLLTPSPAGVYNEQFF. For the CDR3, the DNA is TGCGCCAGCAGCCAAGATCTTCTTACCCCCTCCCCCGCAGGGGTTTACAATGAGCAGTTCTTC.

The chain has TRBV28 and TRBJ1-1; the match to TRBD1 covers 7 bases. V dropped 4 bases and J dropped 0; count of bases not matched to a gene: 5. Germline loops: CDR1 MDHEN, CDR2 SYDVKM. The CDR3 is 15 residues long. In DNA, the CDR3 is TGTGCCAGCAGTTCCCCCCAGGGGGTGAACACTGAAGCTTTCTTT. Its protein is CASSSPQGVNTEAFF.

The chain recombines TRBV29-1 with TRBJ1-2, with TRBD1 matching 7 bases. CDR3 length: 13 residues. The germline gives CDR1 SQVTM, CDR2 ANQGSEA. CDR3 DNA: TGCAGTACCCGTATGACAGGGAACTATGGCTACACCTTC. Translating gives CSTRMTGNYGYTF.

This clone appeared once. This sample includes further DNA sequences coding for the same CDR3. V and J are TRBV2 and TRBJ1-1; 7 bases line up with TRBD1. The CDR3 spans 14 residues. After removal of 3 bases from V and 3 bases from J, the junction contained 4 bases not matched to a gene. Germline-derived CDR1 and CDR2 are SNHLY and FYNNEI. In DNA, the CDR3 is TGTGCCAGCAGTGACCCGACAGGGTACACTGAAGCTTTCTTT. Residues: CASSDPTGYTEAFF.

The chain couples TRBV24-1 to TRBJ1-5; D remains ambiguous. Germline V CDR1 and CDR2: KGHDR, SFDVKD. The CDR3 spans 13 residues. Trimming removed 4 bases from V and 8 bases from J, with 11 bases in between. The CDR3 bases are TGTGCCACCAGTGAGGAGGGCGGTAAGCCCCAGCATTTT. This codes for CATSEEGGKPQHF.

CDR3 sequence reads: CASSLGGPAGELFF. DNA for the CDR3: TGTGCCAGCAGCTTGGGGGGCCCGGCCGGGGAGCTGTTTTTT. V gene TRBV5-4 combines with J gene TRBJ2-2; D might be TRBD1 (5 bases). The CDR3 extends over 14 amino acids. V was cut by 0 bases and J by 6 bases, with 9 bases left in between. From germline, CDR1 is SGHNT and CDR2 YYREEE (reference sequence).